This record concerns one TCR beta chain sequence. This record belongs to a study of cytomegalovirus exposure and HLA in healthy donors. Overall study: A preliminary data release comprised 70 million to 95 million unique TCRs obtained from HLA-typed donors.

PCR employed 60 Vbeta and 13 Jbeta primers. Original handling: Approximately 10 million shared chains were among roughly 81 million unique TCR beta chains counted in a later analysis. Libraries were prepared by immunoSEQ multiplex PCR; TCRdb keeps only in-frame clonotypes and omits some of them. The DNA gave D and trimming, while V, J and clone size come from that table. The sample shows about 140,000 clones, about 80% of them seen only once. Germline CDR1 reads SEHNR; CDR2 reads FQNEAQ (reference sequence). The CDR3 covers 11 residues. The V and J ends lost 11 bases and 1 base respectively, with 8 bases between them.

The sequence was obtained from a woman in her 40s in good health and CMV-seronegative. The V call is TRBV7-9, the J call TRBJ1-1, with a tentative D call TRBD1 (5 bases). The source material was PBMCs. CDR3 coding DNA: TGTGCCTGGCAGGGGAACACTGAAGCTTTCTTT. Its translation is CAWQGNTEAFF. The full variable domain, completed using reference TRBV7-9 and TRBJ1-1, is DTGVSQNPRHKITKRGQNVTFRCDPISEHNRLYWYRQTLGQGPEFLTYFQNEAQLEKSRLLSDRFSAERPKGSFSTLEIQRTEQGDSAMYLCAWQGNTEAFFGQGTRLTVV.